This T cell receptor (beta chain) is from a study of vaccination effects on CD4 cells after COVID-19. The data were produced by immunoSEQ multiplex PCR, yet TCRdb's version contains in-frame clones alone and is incomplete. The table has some 65,000 clones, approximately 76% seen once. Antigen-specific CD4+ T cells expanded by the ViraFEST assay with viral peptide pools were then sequenced. Subsequent to a culture period of 10 to 11 days, CD4+ T cells were isolated. Vaccinated participants had no history of SARS-CoV-2 infection and tested negative for nucleocapsid antibodies. A density of around 2 million PBMC per well was used; these cells were cultured with approximately 9.3 IU/ml IL-2 and around 9.6 ug/ml peptides. The CDR3 sequence is 16 residues long. V lost 3 bases and J 6 bases, leaving 19 bases between the germline ends. The germline V gene encodes CDR1 MNHNS and CDR2 SASEGT. A remark on this clone: Antigen unknown.

Study-wide results and limits: Few convalescent patients, and no early post-infection timepoints, were available to the study. Clones induced by infection and by vaccine showed marked clonal contraction late after vaccination.

The source is a human donor who received a COVID-19 vaccine. Sequenced material: CD4+ T cells from PBMCs cultured with HCoV-NL63 spike peptides, taken before COVID-19 vaccination. The rearrangement links TRBV6-1 to TRBJ2-3, with a possible D match to TRBD1 (6 bases). CDR3 nucleotide sequence: TGTGCCAGCAGTGATGGTGGGACACCCCGGGGCGATACGCAGTATTTT. Translating gives CASSDGGTPRGDTQYF.